This T cell receptor (beta chain) derives from a study of identical twins. V lost 2 bases to trimming and J lost 3 bases, with 5 bases between them. Germline values: CDR1 SGHAT, CDR2 FQDESV (reference sequence). The CDR3 covers 13 residues. TCRdb ran MiXCR on the 5' RACE reads and lists one entry per CDR3 protein. The sample includes hundreds of thousands of distinct CDR3 sequences, 9% to 15% of them seen just once. This sample also belongs to another study, concerning yellow fever vaccine responses in identical twins.

The sequence was collected from a woman younger than 30 in good health. The sequencing input was PBMCs. The rearrangement links TRBV11-1 to TRBJ1-5; D unresolved. As DNA, the CDR3 is TGTGCCAGCAGCTTAACCCACAATCAGCCCCAGCATTTT. Translating gives CASSLTHNQPQHF.